These T cell receptor beta chains were read from a single sample in a study of shared clonotypes between healthy human individuals. Only in-frame clones appear in the TCRdb table, and some are missing; sequencing was by immunoSEQ multiplex PCR. The repertoire holds around 1,100,000 clones, with approximately 75% as singletons. The source material was memory CD4+ T cells from PBMCs. The receptors stem from a young man in good health. Some clones in this sample may be carry-over from other donors' samples. Both conserved end residues are part of each CDR3.

j_call,v_call,cdr3_aa
TRBJ1-1,TRBV2,CASSPRTTNTEAFF
TRBJ1-1,TRBV19,CASSPRLGQNTEAFF
TRBJ1-1,TRBV7-3,CASSLLGLAEAFF
TRBJ2-3,TRBV5-1,CASSLAAGATDTQYF
TRBJ2-1,TRBV7-2,CATSRDRDYNEQFF
TRBJ2-7,TRBV28,CASSFPGHYEQYF
TRBJ2-7,TRBV5-6,CASSSPLAGRGFSYEQYF
TRBJ2-1,TRBV5-5,CASSLRDSLYNEQFF
TRBJ1-5,TRBV6-1,CASEVSNQPQHF
TRBJ1-2,TRBV5-1,CASSGGQGALFRYGYTF
TRBJ1-1,TRBV6-5,CASNKQGARNTEAFF
TRBJ2-5,TRBV5-1,CASSSTEGVAVLTQYF
TRBJ2-3,TRBV5-1,CASSLAAGGETDTQYF
TRBJ2-3,TRBV28,CASSRRTGGTDTQYF
TRBJ2-3,TRBV5-4,CASSLEPAGGDTQYF
TRBJ2-7,TRBV11-1,CASSLDRDEQYF
TRBJ2-1,TRBV7-3,CASSYGTPSTNEQFF
TRBJ2-7,TRBV6-6,CASSREIYEQYF
TRBJ1-5,TRBV6-1,CASSEWQGQFNQPQHF
TRBJ2-7,TRBV6-5,CASSYQTSGSYEQYF
TRBJ2-7,TRBV9,CASSRTSGIYYEQYF
TRBJ2-2,TRBV4-3,CASSQAWGTGELFF
TRBJ2-1,TRBV11-1,CASGWTELSGLFF
TRBJ1-6,TRBV28,CASSPIDRDNSPLHF
TRBJ1-1,TRBV5-1,CASSLGRASARTNTEAFF
TRBJ1-5,TRBV11-2,CASSSDGNSNQPQHF
TRBJ2-1,TRBV7-8,CASSPTSGTTYNEQFF
TRBJ1-2,TRBV6-6,CASSYAGSYFDGHTF
TRBJ2-7,TRBV20-1,CSARQAYEQYF
TRBJ1-1,TRBV18,CASSPNLERAFF
TRBJ2-5,TRBV7-8,CASSLITEETQYF
TRBJ2-2,TRBV4-2,CASSQQSELTGELFF
TRBJ2-1,TRBV5-1,CASSFWAVNDEQFF
TRBJ2-1,TRBV5-1,CASSLGQGVYNEQFF
TRBJ2-3,TRBV30,CAGKTSGRGGTQYF
TRBJ2-2,TRBV7-9,CASTHVDYTGELFF
TRBJ2-3,TRBV4-1,CASSRKLAGFLSTDTQYF
TRBJ2-7,TRBV13,CASSSNNEGGQYF